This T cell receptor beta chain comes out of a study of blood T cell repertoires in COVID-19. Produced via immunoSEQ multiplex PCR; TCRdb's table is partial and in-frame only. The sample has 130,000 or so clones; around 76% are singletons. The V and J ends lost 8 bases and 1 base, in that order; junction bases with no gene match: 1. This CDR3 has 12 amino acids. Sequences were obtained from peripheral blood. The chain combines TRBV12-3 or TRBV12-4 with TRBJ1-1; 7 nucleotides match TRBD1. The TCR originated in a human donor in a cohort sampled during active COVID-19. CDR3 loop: CASRQGNTEAFF. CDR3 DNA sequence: TGTGCCAGCCGACAGGGGAACACTGAAGCTTTCTTT.